Listed below are T cell receptor beta chains from one sample, sequenced in a study of tumor-infiltrating lymphocytes in glioblastoma multiforme. In TCRdb, the multiplex PCR reads were re-called with MiXCR into one record per CDR3 protein. This repertoire shows about 19,000 distinct CDR3 sequences, 65% to 75% found once; its top ten account for about 20%. The sequenced material came from peripheral blood. These receptors came from a male donor with glioblastoma. The conserved cysteine and the conserved F or W are not part of the CDR3 here.

CDR3aa	v_gene	j_gene	len
SVQLSETQY	TRBV29-1	TRBJ2-5	9
ASSELGNSNKPQH	TRBV6-6	TRBJ1-5	13
ASTLGLAGGSEQF	TRBV11-2	TRBJ2-1	13
ASSRMQGNTEAF	TRBV11-2	TRBJ1-1	12
ASRGLAPGELF	TRBV2	TRBJ2-2	11
ASSPGTSGGRDEQF	TRBV11-3	TRBJ2-1	14
ASRPDRLLNNEQL	TRBV11-2	TRBJ2-1	13
ASTPSLGQGLADYNEQF	TRBV11-2	TRBJ2-1	17
PSSTGTRLNTEAF	TRBV6-6	TRBJ1-1	13
ASSYRGYEQY	TRBV12-3/TRBV12-4	TRBJ2-7	10
SARQGRGQPQH	TRBV20-1	TRBJ1-5	11
ASRLDRVLNNEQS	TRBV11-2	TRBJ2-1	13
ATSDSLADTQY	TRBV24-1	TRBJ2-3	11
ASGLQGRTDTQY	TRBV7-8	TRBJ2-3	12
ISSDSSVEDTQY	TRBV11-2	TRBJ2-3	12